The 9 T cell receptor beta chains listed next were all sequenced from one sample in a study of T cell clonality in common variable immunodeficiency. Some clones are missing from TCRdb's copy, which holds only in-frame ones; the method was immunoSEQ multiplex PCR. Sampling found around 55,000 clones, none seen once. The sample taken for sequencing was peripheral blood mononuclear cells. Every receptor here comes from a person aged 18 to 75 in good health.

There are many counts of this clone. The CDR3 reads CSARDQRTGSIGELFF. The sequenced part of the CDR3 DNA is TGCAGTGCTAGAGACCAAAGGACAGGGTCTATCGGGGAG. The rearrangement joins TRBV20-1 to TRBJ2-2; 8 bases are shared with TRBD1. The missing CDR3 end, 3 residues past where the read stops, is filled in from the germline J gene. The CDR3 is 16 residues long. The trim removed 0 bases at V and 7 bases at J, leaving 10 bases unmatched. Germline lookup yields CDR1 DFQATT and CDR2 SNEGSKA (reference sequence).

Remarks on this clone: The CDR3 goes on 3 residues after the read ends, and that part is filled in from the germline J gene. The chain links TRBV7-2 to TRBJ2-2; D gene ambiguous. The CDR3 length is 15 residues. Germline V lookup: CDR1 SGHTA, CDR2 FQGNSA. Partial CDR3 DNA: TGTGCCAGCAGCTTGGTGGCAGCAACTAATGAAAAG. Translated: CASSLVAATNEK. The whole CDR3 sequence is CASSLVAATNEKLFF.

As for this clone: Sequencing ends 3 residues short of the CDR3 end; the germline J gene provides the rest. The chain combines TRBV20-1 with TRBJ2-3; 8 positions agree with TRBD2. In germline, CDR1 is DFQATT, CDR2 SNEGSKA (reference sequence). CDR3 length equals 14 residues. This CDR3 reads CSASFREGQETQYF. CDR3 DNA, as far as it was read: TGCAGTGCTAGTTTCCGGGAGGGACAAGAGACG.

This clone appeared many times. The read falls 3 residues short of the CDR3 end, and the missing part is taken from the germline J gene. The chain links TRBV19 to TRBJ2-3; 13 nucleotides line up with TRBD2. The CDR3 is made up of 15 amino acids. With V trimmed by 4 bases and J by 6 bases, 4 bases remained unmatched. Germline-derived CDR1 and CDR2 are LNHDA and SQIVND (reference sequence). CDR3 residues: CASSTPTSGRDTQYF. The CDR3 DNA, read in part, is TGTGCCAGTAGTACCCCGACTAGCGGGAGGGATACG.

The sample holds many counts of this clone. From the germline J gene comes the end of the CDR3, since the read stops 3 residues before it. The chain joins TRBV12-5 to TRBJ2-7; no clear D gene. CDR3 size: 12 residues. V lost 11 bases and J 6 bases, leaving 17 bases between the germline ends. Germline-derived CDR1 and CDR2 are LGHNT and FRNRAP. Partial CDR3 DNA: TGTGCTGCCCTTGTCCACTTTCGCGAG. This encodes CAALVHFRE. The entire CDR3 is CAALVHFREQYF. Full variable domain (missing parts from reference TRBV12-5 and TRBJ2-7): DARVTQTPRHKVTEMGQEVTMRCQPILGHNTVFWYRQTMMQGLELLAYFRNRAPLDDSGMPKDRFSAEMPDATLATLKIQPSEPRDSAVYFCAALVHFREQYFGPGTRLTVT.

This clone rates as medium-sized. The read terminates 3 residues ahead of where the CDR3 ends, so the germline J gene completes it. This chain joins TRBV6-2 or TRBV6-3 and TRBJ2-1; the match to TRBD2 covers 8 bases. The J segment lost 0 bases and the V segment lost 5 bases, leaving 0 bases of the junction unmatched. Germline V gene data show CDR1 as MNHEY and CDR2 as SVGEGT. The CDR3 has 14 residues. CDR3 bases read: TGTGCCAGCAGTAGCGGGAGCTCCTACAATGAG. Translated, it gives CASSSGSSYNE. Given in full, the CDR3 is CASSSGSSYNEQFF.

This clone was detected only a few times. The DNA ends 3 residues before the CDR3 does, and the rest of the CDR3 is filled in from the germline J gene. The chain is built from TRBV2 and TRBJ2-7; 7 nucleotides match TRBD2. J was trimmed by 2 bases and V by 7 bases; bases with no gene match: 11. CDR1 is SNHLY and CDR2 is FYNNEI in the germline V gene. This CDR3 is 15 amino acids long. The sequenced part of the CDR3 DNA is TGTGCCAGCATCCCCCTGAGCGGGACGACCTACGAG. Translation gives CASIPLSGTTYE. The whole CDR3 region reads CASIPLSGTTYEQYF.

This clone was recorded at least ten times. The CDR3 goes on 3 residues after the read ends, and that part is filled in from the germline J gene. This chain joins TRBV20-1 and TRBJ2-3; 8 nucleotides agree with TRBD2. V was pared by 0 bases and J by 2 bases, with 10 bases of the junction left unmatched. The length of the CDR3 is 17 residues. CDR1 is DFQATT, CDR2 SNEGSKA, per germline (reference sequence). The CDR3 here is CSARDHGGAPFTDTQYF. The CDR3 bases that were read are TGCAGTGCTAGAGATCACGGGGGGGCCCCATTCACAGATACG.

This clone occurred many times. The CDR3 end lies 3 residues beyond the end of the read and is filled in from the germline J gene. This chain uses TRBV12-3 or TRBV12-4 with TRBJ2-1; TRBD1 is a possible D gene (5 bases). CDR3 size: 12 residues. Trimming left V 5 bases short and J 6 bases short, with 8 bases between. The CDR3 DNA, read in part, is TGTGCCAGCAGTCCCGACAGCAATGAG. Protein: CASSPDSNE. The CDR3, in full, reads CASSPDSNEQFF.